Listed below are T cell receptor beta chains from one sample, sequenced in a study of control samples from healthy donors and cancer patients. TCRdb keeps only in-frame clones here, not all; method: immunoSEQ multiplex PCR. Among about 79,000 clones listed, 93% were seen once. The sequenced material came from PBMCs. These receptors came from a woman aged 40-49 years with lung cancer. Both conserved end residues are part of each CDR3. Fields, in order: J gene, V gene, CDR3 protein.

J gene: TRBJ1-2; V gene: TRBV29-1; CDR3 protein: CSAGEAGYTF
J gene: TRBJ1-2; V gene: TRBV5-6; CDR3 protein: CASSPQGANGYTF
J gene: TRBJ2-7; V gene: TRBV11-2; CDR3 protein: CASSLAYEQYF
J gene: TRBJ2-5; V gene: TRBV6-1; CDR3 protein: CASSERKGGGQETQYF
J gene: TRBJ2-1; V gene: TRBV5-1; CDR3 protein: CASSLRTAYNEQFF
J gene: TRBJ2-7; V gene: TRBV9; CDR3 protein: CASSVGQRTYEQYF
J gene: TRBJ1-3; V gene: TRBV7-2; CDR3 protein: CASSLTPLSGNTIYF
J gene: TRBJ2-3; V gene: TRBV11-3; CDR3 protein: CASSFGAGRGDTQYF
J gene: TRBJ1-1; V gene: TRBV30; CDR3 protein: CAWSVIWQGNTEAFF
J gene: TRBJ2-4; V gene: TRBV6-1; CDR3 protein: CASSDGVEGNIQYF
J gene: TRBJ2-1; V gene: TRBV3-1/TRBV3-2; CDR3 protein: CASGGSNNEQFF
J gene: TRBJ2-3; V gene: TRBV7-6; CDR3 protein: CASSSEGQFTDTQYF
J gene: TRBJ2-1; V gene: TRBV7-9; CDR3 protein: CASSHASGWYNEQFF
J gene: TRBJ1-2; V gene: TRBV2; CDR3 protein: CASSGSLGVNYGYTF
J gene: TRBJ1-1; V gene: TRBV6-5; CDR3 protein: CASSQKWGTEAFF
J gene: TRBJ2-7; V gene: TRBV28; CDR3 protein: CASTRGGGGSYEQYF
J gene: TRBJ1-4; V gene: TRBV4-1; CDR3 protein: CASSLGQLNEKLFF
J gene: TRBJ1-1; V gene: TRBV29-1; CDR3 protein: CSVIIGFVSNTEAFF